The entry below gives a single TCR beta chain sequence along with its context. Its antigen is unknown. The data originate from a study of monozygotic twins with inflammatory bowel disease. The study's findings and limits: Healthy co-twins, by inverse Simpson, had higher TCRbeta diversity than their siblings with IBD.

TCRdb reworked the 5' RACE reads into one entry per CDR3 protein, no DNA. Across 80,000 or so distinct CDR3 sequences, the top ten clones capture roughly 7.4% of the sample. The CDR3 covers 16 residues. Looked up from germline, CDR1 is ENHRY and CDR2 is SYGVKD. This TCR was recovered from a human donor with ulcerative colitis or Crohn's disease, or a healthy co-twin of an affected twin (not recorded which). The chain is built from TRBV10-3 and TRBJ1-1; the TRBD1 assignment by TCRdb is unverifiable without DNA. Sequencing was performed on blood. The CDR3 loop reads CAISESGQGPNTEAFF.